This T cell receptor beta chain is drawn from a study of blood T cell repertoires in COVID-19. Background on the study: Acute-phase and convalescent COVID-19 samples originated in the United States, Italy and Spain. T cells, B-cell-depleted T cells, or PBMCs provided the cDNA or gDNA that served as material.

Sequencing used immunoSEQ multiplex PCR; TCRdb keeps in-frame clones, though not all of them. Of over 40,000 clones listed, 80% to 90% were seen once; the top ten hold 2.5% to 3%. The sample holds a few counts of this clone. This CDR3 has 12 residues. V lost 3 bases to trimming and J lost 1 base, with 5 bases between them. Germline loops: CDR1 DFQATT, CDR2 SNEGSKA (reference sequence). This sequence joins TRBV20-1 and TRBJ2-3; D unclear. This receptor was obtained from a woman aged 80 or over with acute or convalescent COVID-19. The sequenced sample was peripheral blood. The CDR3 nucleotides are TGCAGTGCTAGTCGTGGCACAGATACGCAGTATTTT. Translated: CSASRGTDTQYF.